Sequencing of this TCR beta chain was carried out in a study of lymphopenia after photon versus proton radiotherapy (dated by TCRdb to between 2019 and 2020). At the level of the whole study: Photon and proton radiation therapy were compared by the study for their immunological effects in patients with gastrointestinal tumors who developed high-grade lymphopenia. The goal of the study was to describe how the two radiation modalities differ in their effects on the immune system. The cohort included some 20 patients with gastrointestinal tumors who developed lymphopenia after receiving either photon or proton therapy. On the study overall, not on this receptor specifically: Among patients across the cohort who died, overall survival time showed an inverse correlation with a larger post-nadir drop in TCR diversity. After the lymphocyte count nadir, repertoires from photon-treated patients showed oligoclonal expansion, particularly of CD8+ Temra cells, and this expansion drove the decline in diversity. During treatment, patients who received photon therapy lost naive T cells and TCR diversity and gained effector/memory populations, whereas patients who received proton therapy remained relatively stable. The authors looked at the survival association only in patients who died, and they framed better survival with proton therapy as a possibility rather than a demonstrated result.

Worth noting for this clone: What antigen it recognizes has not been identified. Per-nucleotide qualities are absent, and no much larger clonotype sits a single base away.

The germline ends are 16 bases apart after V is trimmed by 4 bases and J by 3 bases. For CDR1 and CDR2, the germline V gene lists MDHEN and SYDVKM. Spanning cysteine to phenylalanine, the CDR3 consists of 15 amino acids. Of the read, only the CDR3 DNA is kept; its 45 bases are in frame from base 1. Libraries were built with the immunoSEQ multiplex PCR assay. Deep sequencing of rearranged TCR beta loci, alongside multiparametric flow cytometry, was used to profile T cell repertoires. Here the immuneACCESS table is served through TCRdb, limited to in-frame sequences with V and J called. Missing clones are a known gap in these copies; in checked studies unresolved V genes cover under half, and the rest lacks a known reason. Counted in this sample were 40,000 to 55,000 clones; under 95% of them appeared once. The top ten constitute roughly 18% of the sample.

The rearrangement combines TRBV28 with TRBJ2-7; tentative D gene TRBD1, with 6 bases matching. The sequence came from a woman between 40 and 50 years old with cholangiocarcinoma. This specimen was peripheral blood, taken from a patient treated with photon-based radiotherapy. CDR3 region: CASSSTGLKFYEQYF. At the DNA level, the sequence is TGTGCCAGCAGTTCGACAGGTTTAAAGTTCTACGAGCAGTACTTC.